This T cell receptor beta chain was identified during a study of Graves' ophthalmopathy and Graves' hyperthyroidism. Findings and limits, study-wide: Built on 13 signatures, a model told ophthalmopathy apart from stable hyperthyroidism with approximately 91% sensitivity and approximately 81% specificity.

The length of the CDR3 is 12 residues. In germline, CDR1 is LGHDT, CDR2 YNNKEL (reference sequence). Trimming removed 3 bases at V and 5 bases at J, with 7 bases between. People with hyperthyroidism were aged 18 to 65 and newly diagnosed, under 2 months' duration. TCR beta CDR3 amplification used RNA transcripts. Investigators did first-round RT-PCR with HTBI primers, then second-round multiplex PCR. TCRdb processed the multiplex PCR reads anew with MiXCR; each CDR3 protein has one entry. The top ten clones hold more than 5.5% of a sample with fewer than 650,000 distinct CDR3 sequences, about 20% of them seen once. This clonotype was observed at least ten times. Its antigen is unidentified.

This TCR came from a woman aged 18-29 years with stable Graves' hyperthyroidism. Some clones in this sample may be carry-over from other donors' samples. The chain is built from TRBV3-1 and TRBJ2-5, with D hard to call. Material for sequencing was peripheral blood. The CDR3 protein is CASSQIMETQYF. As DNA, the CDR3 is TGTGCCAGCAGCCAGATAATGGAGACCCAGTACTTC.